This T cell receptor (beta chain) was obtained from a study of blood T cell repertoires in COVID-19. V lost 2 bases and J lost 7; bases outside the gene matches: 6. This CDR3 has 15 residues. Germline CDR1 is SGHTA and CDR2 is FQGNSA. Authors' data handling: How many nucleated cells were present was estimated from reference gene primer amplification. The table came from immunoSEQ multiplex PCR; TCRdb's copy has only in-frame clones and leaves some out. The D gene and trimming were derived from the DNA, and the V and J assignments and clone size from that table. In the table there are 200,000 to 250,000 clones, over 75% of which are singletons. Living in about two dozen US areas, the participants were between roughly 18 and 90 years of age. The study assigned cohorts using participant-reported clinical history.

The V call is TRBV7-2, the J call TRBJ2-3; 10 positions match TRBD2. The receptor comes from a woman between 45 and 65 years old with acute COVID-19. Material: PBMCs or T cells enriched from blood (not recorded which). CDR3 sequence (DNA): TGTGCCAGCAGCTTACGCAGCGGGGGGGCGAATACGCAGTATTTT. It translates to CASSLRSGGANTQYF.